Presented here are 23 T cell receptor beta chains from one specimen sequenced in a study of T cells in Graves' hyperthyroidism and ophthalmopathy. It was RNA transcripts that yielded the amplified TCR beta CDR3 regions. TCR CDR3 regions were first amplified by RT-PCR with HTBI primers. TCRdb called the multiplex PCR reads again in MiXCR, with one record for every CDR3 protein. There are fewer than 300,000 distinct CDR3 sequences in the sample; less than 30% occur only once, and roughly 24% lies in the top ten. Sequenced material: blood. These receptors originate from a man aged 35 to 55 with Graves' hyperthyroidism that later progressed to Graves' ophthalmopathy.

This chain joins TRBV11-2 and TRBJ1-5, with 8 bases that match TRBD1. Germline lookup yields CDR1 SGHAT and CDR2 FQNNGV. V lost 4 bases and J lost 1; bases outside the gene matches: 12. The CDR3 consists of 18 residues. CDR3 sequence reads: CASSYLVGQGLSNQPQHF. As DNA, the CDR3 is TGTGCCAGCAGCTACTTAGTTGGACAGGGATTAAGCAATCAGCCCCAGCATTTT.

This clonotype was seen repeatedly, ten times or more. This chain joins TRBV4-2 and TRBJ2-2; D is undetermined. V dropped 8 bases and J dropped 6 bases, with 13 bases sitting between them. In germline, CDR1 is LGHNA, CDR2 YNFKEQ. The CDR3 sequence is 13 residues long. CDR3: CASRVLEAGELFF. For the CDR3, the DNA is TGTGCCAGCCGTGTTCTCGAAGCCGGGGAGCTGTTTTTT.

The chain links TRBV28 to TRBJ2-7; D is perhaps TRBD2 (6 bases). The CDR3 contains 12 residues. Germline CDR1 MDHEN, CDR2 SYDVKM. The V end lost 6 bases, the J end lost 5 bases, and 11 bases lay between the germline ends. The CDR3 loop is CASSGSRDEQYF. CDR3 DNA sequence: TGTGCCAGCAGCGGGAGTCGCGACGAGCAGTACTTC.

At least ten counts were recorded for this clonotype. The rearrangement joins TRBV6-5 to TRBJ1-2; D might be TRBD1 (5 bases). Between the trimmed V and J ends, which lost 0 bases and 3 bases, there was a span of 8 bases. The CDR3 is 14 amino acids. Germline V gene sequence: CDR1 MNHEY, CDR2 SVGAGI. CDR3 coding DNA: TGTGCCAGCAGTTACTCGGGGCAGGACTATGGCTACACCTTC. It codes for CASSYSGQDYGYTF.

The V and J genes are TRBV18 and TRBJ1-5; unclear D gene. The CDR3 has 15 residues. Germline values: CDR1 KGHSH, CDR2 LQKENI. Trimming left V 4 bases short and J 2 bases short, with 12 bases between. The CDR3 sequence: CASSHRQGGNQPQHF. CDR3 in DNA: TGTGCCAGCTCACACCGACAAGGAGGCAATCAGCCCCAGCATTTT.

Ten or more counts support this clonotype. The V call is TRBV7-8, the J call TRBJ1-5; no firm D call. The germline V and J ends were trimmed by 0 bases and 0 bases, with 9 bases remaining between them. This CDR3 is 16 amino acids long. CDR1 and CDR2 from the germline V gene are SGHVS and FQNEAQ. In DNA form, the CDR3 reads TGTGCCAGCAGCTTAGCATCCGGTCATAGCAATCAGCCCCAGCATTTT. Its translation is CASSLASGHSNQPQHF.

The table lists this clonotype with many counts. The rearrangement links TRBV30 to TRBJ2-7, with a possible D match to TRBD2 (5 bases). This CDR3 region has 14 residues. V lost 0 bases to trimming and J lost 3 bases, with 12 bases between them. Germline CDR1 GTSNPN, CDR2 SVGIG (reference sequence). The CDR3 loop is CAWSVVAGRYEQYF. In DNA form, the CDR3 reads TGTGCCTGGAGTGTGGTTGCGGGCCGCTACGAGCAGTACTTC.

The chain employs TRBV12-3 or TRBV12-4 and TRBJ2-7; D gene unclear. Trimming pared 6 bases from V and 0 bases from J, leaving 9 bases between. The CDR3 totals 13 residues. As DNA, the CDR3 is TGTGCCAGCAGGAACTTCAGCTCCTACGAGCAGTACTTC. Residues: CASRNFSSYEQYF.

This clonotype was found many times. CDR3 protein: CASSFGGLGNYGYTF. The DNA for the CDR3 is TGTGCCAGCAGTTTCGGGGGTCTGGGGAACTATGGCTACACCTTC. The genes are TRBV12-3 or TRBV12-4 and TRBJ1-2; possibly TRBD1 for D (5 bases). The CDR3 spans 15 residues. V lost 3 bases and J 2 bases, leaving 13 bases between the germline ends.

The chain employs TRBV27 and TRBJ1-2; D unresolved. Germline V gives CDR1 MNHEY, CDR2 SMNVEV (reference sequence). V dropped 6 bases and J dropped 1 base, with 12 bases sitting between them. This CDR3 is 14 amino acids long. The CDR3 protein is CASRRGFLNYGYTF. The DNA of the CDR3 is TGTGCCAGCAGGCGGGGATTTCTTAACTATGGCTACACCTTC.

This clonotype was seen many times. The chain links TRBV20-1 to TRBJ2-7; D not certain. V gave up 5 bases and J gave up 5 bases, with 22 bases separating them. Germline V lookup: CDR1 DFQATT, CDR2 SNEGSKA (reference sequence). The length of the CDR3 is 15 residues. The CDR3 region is CSASVGQVSDHEQYF. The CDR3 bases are TGCAGTGCTTCAGTTGGGCAGGTATCCGACCACGAGCAGTACTTC.

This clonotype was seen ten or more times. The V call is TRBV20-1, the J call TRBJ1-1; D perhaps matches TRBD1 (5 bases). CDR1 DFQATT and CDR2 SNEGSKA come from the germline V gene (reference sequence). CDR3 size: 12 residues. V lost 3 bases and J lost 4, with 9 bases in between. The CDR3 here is CSAREGSTEAFF. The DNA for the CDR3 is TGCAGTGCTAGGGAGGGGAGCACTGAAGCTTTCTTT.

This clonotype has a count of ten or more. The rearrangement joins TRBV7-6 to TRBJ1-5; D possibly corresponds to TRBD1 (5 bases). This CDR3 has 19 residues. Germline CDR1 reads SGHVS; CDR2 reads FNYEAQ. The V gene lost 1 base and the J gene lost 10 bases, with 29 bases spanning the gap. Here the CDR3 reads CASSLDTKQVYPLRRPQHF. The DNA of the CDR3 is TGTGCCAGCAGCTTAGATACAAAACAGGTATATCCTTTGAGACGTCCCCAGCATTTT. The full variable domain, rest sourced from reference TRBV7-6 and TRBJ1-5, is GAGVSQSPRYKVTKRGQDVALRCDPISGHVSLYWYRQALGQGPEFLTYFNYEAQQDKSGLPNDRFSAERPEGSISTLTIQRTEQRDSAMYRCASSLDTKQVYPLRRPQHFGDGTRLSIL.

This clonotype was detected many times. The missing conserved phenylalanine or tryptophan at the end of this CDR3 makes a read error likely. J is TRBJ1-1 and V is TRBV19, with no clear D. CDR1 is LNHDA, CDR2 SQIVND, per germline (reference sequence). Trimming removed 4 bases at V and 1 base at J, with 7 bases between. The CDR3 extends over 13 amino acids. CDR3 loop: CASSNTGNTEAFL. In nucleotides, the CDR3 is TGTGCCAGTAGTAACACGGGGAACACTGAAGCTTTCCTT.

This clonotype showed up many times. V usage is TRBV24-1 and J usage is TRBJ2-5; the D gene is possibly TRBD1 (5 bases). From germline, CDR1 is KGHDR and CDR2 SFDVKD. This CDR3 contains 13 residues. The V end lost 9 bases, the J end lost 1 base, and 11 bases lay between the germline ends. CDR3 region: CATGEGAQETQYF. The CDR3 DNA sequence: TGTGCCACCGGAGAAGGGGCCCAAGAGACCCAGTACTTC.

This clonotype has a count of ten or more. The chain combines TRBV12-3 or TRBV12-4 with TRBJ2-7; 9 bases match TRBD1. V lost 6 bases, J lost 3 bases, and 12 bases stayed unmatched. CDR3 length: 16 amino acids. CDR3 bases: TGTGCCAGCAGCAAGTCGGACGGGACAGGGCGCTACGAGCAGTACTTC. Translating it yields CASSKSDGTGRYEQYF.

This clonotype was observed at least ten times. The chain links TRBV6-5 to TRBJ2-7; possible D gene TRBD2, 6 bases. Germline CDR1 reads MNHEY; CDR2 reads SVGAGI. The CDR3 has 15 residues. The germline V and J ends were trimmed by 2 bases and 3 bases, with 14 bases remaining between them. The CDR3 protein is CASSYLAGIIYEQYF. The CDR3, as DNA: TGTGCCAGCAGTTACCTGGCGGGAATTATCTACGAGCAGTACTTC.

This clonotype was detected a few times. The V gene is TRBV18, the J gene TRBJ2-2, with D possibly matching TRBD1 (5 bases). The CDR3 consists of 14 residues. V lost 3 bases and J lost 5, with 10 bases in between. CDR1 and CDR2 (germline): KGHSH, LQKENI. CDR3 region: CASSPTVATGELFF. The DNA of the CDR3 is TGTGCCAGCTCACCGACAGTGGCTACCGGGGAGCTGTTTTTT.

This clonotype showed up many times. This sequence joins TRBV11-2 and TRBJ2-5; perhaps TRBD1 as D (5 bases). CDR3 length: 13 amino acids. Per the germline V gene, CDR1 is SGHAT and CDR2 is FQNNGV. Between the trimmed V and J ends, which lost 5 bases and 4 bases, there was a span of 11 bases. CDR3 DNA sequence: TGTGCCAGCAGCATCAGGGTTCCAGAGACCCAGTACTTC. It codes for CASSIRVPETQYF.

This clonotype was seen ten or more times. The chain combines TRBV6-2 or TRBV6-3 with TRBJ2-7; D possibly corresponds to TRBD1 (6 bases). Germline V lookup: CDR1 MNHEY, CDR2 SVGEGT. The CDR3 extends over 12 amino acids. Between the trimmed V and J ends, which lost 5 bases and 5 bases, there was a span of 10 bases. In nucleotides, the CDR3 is TGTGCCAGCAGTGTTGAGGGGGACGAGCAGTACTTC. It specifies CASSVEGDEQYF.

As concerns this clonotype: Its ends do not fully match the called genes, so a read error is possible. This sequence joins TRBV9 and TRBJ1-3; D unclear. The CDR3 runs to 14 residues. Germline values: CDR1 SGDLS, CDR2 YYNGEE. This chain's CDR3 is CASSGGDPGNTVYF. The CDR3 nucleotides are TGTGCCAGCAGCGGCGGGGATCCTGGAAACACCGTATATTTT.

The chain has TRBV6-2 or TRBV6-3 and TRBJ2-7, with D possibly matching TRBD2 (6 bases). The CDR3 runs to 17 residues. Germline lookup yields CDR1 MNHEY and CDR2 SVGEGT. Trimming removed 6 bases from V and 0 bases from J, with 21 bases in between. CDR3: CASSPGRRDPTSYEQYF. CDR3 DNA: TGTGCCAGCAGCCCAGGCAGGCGGGACCCAACCTCCTACGAGCAGTACTTC.

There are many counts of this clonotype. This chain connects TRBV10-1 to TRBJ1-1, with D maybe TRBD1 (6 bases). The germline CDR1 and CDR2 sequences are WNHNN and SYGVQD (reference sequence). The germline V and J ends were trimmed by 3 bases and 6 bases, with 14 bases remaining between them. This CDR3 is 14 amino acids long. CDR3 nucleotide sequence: TGCGCCAGCAGTGACCCCGGGACACCGGCTGAAGCTTTCTTT. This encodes CASSDPGTPAEAFF.